Listed below are T cell receptor beta chains from one sample, sequenced in a study of shared clonotypes between healthy human individuals. Measured with immunoSEQ multiplex PCR; TCRdb has only the in-frame clones, and not every one. The sample carries about 2 million clones, 85% to 95% recorded once. The source material was naive CD4+ T cells sorted from blood. Source of these receptors: a young man in good health. CDR3s include the opening cysteine and the closing phenylalanine or tryptophan. Each record gives: V gene, J gene, CDR3 protein.

>TRBV30|TRBJ1-1
CAWRDQGYTEAFF
>TRBV10-1|TRBJ2-3
CASSGDTQYF
>TRBV5-1|TRBJ2-3
CASSFVGQGLDTQYF
>TRBV7-2|TRBJ2-5
CASSLAGETQYF
>TRBV11-2|TRBJ2-5
CASRLAGGETQYF
>TRBV10-3|TRBJ1-1
CAISELGGAAEAFF
>TRBV5-3|TRBJ2-1
CARSYLAGQAYNEQFF
>TRBV7-8|TRBJ2-7
CASSLSESSYEQYF
>TRBV19|TRBJ1-2
CASSPTGNSVHGYTF
>TRBV28|TRBJ1-5
CASSLPYQPQHF
>TRBV5-1|TRBJ2-5
CASSTRASEETQYF
>TRBV18|TRBJ2-3
CASSVGVASTDTQYF
>TRBV18|TRBJ2-7
CASSPPGLAGQSSYEQYF
>TRBV2|TRBJ2-2
CASSRGRAVGELFF
>TRBV5-1|TRBJ2-5
CASSLGDAAGRETQYF
>TRBV29-1|TRBJ1-1
CSVDPTSGFSSTEAFF
>TRBV5-6|TRBJ2-7
CASSQARGLGQYF
>TRBV30|TRBJ1-4
CAWGTDEKLFF
>TRBV18|TRBJ2-7
CASSPGQYEQYF
>TRBV30|TRBJ1-1
CAWTRELNTEAFF
>TRBV4-1|TRBJ2-7
CASSQGLGDNSYEQYF
>TRBV18|TRBJ1-3
CASSPRGGSGNTIYF
>TRBV4-3|TRBJ2-3
CASSQGPNTDTQYF
>TRBV11-2|TRBJ2-3
CASTQGLASDTQYF
>TRBV11-3|TRBJ2-3
CASSLDRVTDTQYF
>TRBV2|TRBJ2-7
CASTGHRTYEQYF
>TRBV6-1|TRBJ2-1
CASKYLATYNEQFF
>TRBV6-5|TRBJ2-5
CASSQGRETQYF
>TRBV5-1|TRBJ2-7
CASSVFRDGPSYEQYF
>TRBV6-1|TRBJ1-5
CASSHSNQPQHF
>TRBV11-2|TRBJ2-7
CASSLVSRGLDEQYF